The TCR beta chain described here comes from a study of shared clonotypes between healthy human individuals. The study, taken as a whole, reports: The generation probabilities recorded for non-shared clonotypes fell below those of clonotypes shared by all four donors. As a rule, naive subsets had a larger estimated richness than memory subsets.

Trimming cost V 6 bases and J 1 base; bases outside gene matches: 9. The germline V gene encodes CDR1 KGHSH and CDR2 LQKENI. CDR3 length: 16 amino acids. The assay ran at deep level. Using immunoSEQ multiplex PCR, the repertoire was profiled, and TCRdb retains in-frame clones only, with some absent. The sample yields some 2,000,000 clones, 95% seen once. For this clone: Its antigen remains unknown.

The receptor was derived from a man between 18 and 29 years old in good health. The V and J genes are TRBV18 and TRBJ2-5, with 9 bases fitting TRBD2. Sequenced material: naive CD4+ T cells sorted from blood. The subset was: CD45RA+ positively selected. The CDR3 region has the DNA TGTGCCAGCTCCCCTTTAGGTAGCGGGAGCCAAGAGACCCAGTACTTC. It is translated as CASSPLGSGSQETQYF.